These 18 T cell receptor beta chains were sequenced from one sample in a study of T cell responses to AZD1222 COVID-19 vaccine. Sequenced by immunoSEQ multiplex PCR; TCRdb stores in-frame clones only, minus some. The table has over 120,000 clones, approximately 91% seen once; the top ten hold about 4.9%. This specimen was peripheral blood, taken 28 days after the second dose of the MenACWY control vaccine. Receptors originate from an adult who received the MenACWY meningococcal vaccine as a control.

This rearrangement joins TRBV6-4 to TRBJ1-1; 7 positions agree with TRBD1. CDR3 length: 13 residues. In germline, CDR1 is MRHNA, CDR2 SNTAGT. V was pared by 6 bases and J by 1 base, with 2 bases of the junction left unmatched. The CDR3 here is CASSTGANTEAFF. Here the CDR3 DNA reads TGTGCCAGCAGCACAGGGGCGAACACTGAAGCTTTCTTT.

The chain has TRBV7-3 and TRBJ2-5; the match to TRBD1 covers 10 bases. The CDR3 contains 16 residues. In germline, CDR1 is SGHTA, CDR2 FQGTGA. With 4 bases clipped from V and 4 bases from J, the junction kept 9 bases outside the gene matches. This chain's CDR3 is CASSSRDRGSRETQYF. The CDR3 region has the DNA TGTGCCAGCAGCTCCCGGGACAGGGGATCCAGAGAGACCCAGTACTTC.

The chain is built from TRBV7-9 and TRBJ1-1; no reliable D call. Germline V gives CDR1 SEHNR, CDR2 FQNEAQ (reference sequence). This CDR3 spans 13 amino acids. V lost 6 bases and J lost 1, with 9 bases in between. The DNA of the CDR3 is TGTGCCAGCAGGATTGGGAGGAACACTGAAGCTTTCTTT. The encoded protein is CASRIGRNTEAFF.

The chain links TRBV12-3 or TRBV12-4 to TRBJ1-5; no reliable D call. With 3 bases removed from V and 7 bases from J, the gap between germline ends came to 7 bases. This CDR3 has 12 residues. The CDR3 region has the DNA TGTGCCAGCAGTTTGGGCGGCCAGCCCCAGCATTTT. It translates to CASSLGGQPQHF.

This rearrangement joins TRBV19 to TRBJ1-2; no reliable D call. This CDR3 is 12 amino acids long. Deletions cut 1 base from V and 13 bases from J, with 13 bases between. CDR1 and CDR2 from the germline V gene are LNHDA and SQIVND (reference sequence). The CDR3 bases are TGTGCCAGTAGTATAGGGGTAAACCCCCCCACCTTC. Its translation is CASSIGVNPPTF.

The chain employs TRBV4-3 and TRBJ1-2; D ambiguous. This CDR3 spans 18 amino acids. The germline V gene has CDR1 LGHNA and CDR2 YSLEER. V lost 0 bases to trimming and J lost 4 bases, with 21 bases between them. CDR3 nucleotide sequence: TGCGCCAGCAGCCAAGATCCGGCCACAGCAAATCCGTTCTATGGCTACACCTTC. As protein: CASSQDPATANPFYGYTF.

The V gene is TRBV7-6, the J gene TRBJ2-7, with 10 bases matching TRBD1. V shed 6 bases and J 7 bases; nucleotides not matched to a gene: 9. Germline CDR1 and CDR2: SGHVS and FNYEAQ. This CDR3 has 14 residues. CDR3 sequence reads: CASSLRQGAWEQYF. The CDR3 region has the DNA TGTGCCAGCAGTCTTAGACAGGGGGCATGGGAGCAGTACTTC.

The gene calls are TRBV28 and TRBJ1-1, with D possibly being TRBD1 (5 bases). This CDR3 region has 14 residues. V lost 6 bases and J 4 bases, leaving 15 bases between the germline ends. CDR1 is MDHEN, CDR2 SYDVKM, per germline. CDR3 nucleotide sequence: TGTGCCAGCAGCTTAAGGGGACCCAGCACTGAAGCTTTCTTT. It yields the protein CASSLRGPSTEAFF.

The rearrangement links TRBV24-1 to TRBJ1-1, with D unclear. Germline lookup yields CDR1 KGHDR and CDR2 SFDVKD. V was cut by 2 bases and J by 1 base, with 10 bases left in between. The CDR3 covers 15 residues. The CDR3 protein is CATSDSRGANTEAFF. The CDR3, as DNA: TGTGCCACCAGTGATTCTCGGGGTGCGAACACTGAAGCTTTCTTT.

The chain carries TRBV25-1 and TRBJ2-7; 8 bases are shared with TRBD1. Losses at the gene ends were 2 bases for V and 7 bases for J; bases not matched to a gene: 10. This CDR3 has 15 residues. Looked up from germline, CDR1 is MGHDK and CDR2 is SYGVNS. CDR3 in DNA: TGTGCCAGCAGTGAAGGGGGGCAGGGGGCGCGGGAGCAGTACTTC. Translated, it gives CASSEGGQGAREQYF.

This chain joins TRBV27 and TRBJ1-6; TRBD1 is a possible D gene (6 bases). With 1 base removed from V and 8 bases from J, the gap between germline ends came to 6 bases. Germline V gene lookup returns CDR1 MNHEY and CDR2 SMNVEV (reference sequence). The length of the CDR3 is 13 residues. The CDR3 protein is CASSLYRDSPLHF. DNA of the CDR3: TGTGCCAGCAGTTTATACAGGGATTCACCCCTCCACTTT.

The chain carries TRBV20-1 and TRBJ2-7; TRBD2 aligns across 8 bases. Germline CDR1 is DFQATT and CDR2 is SNEGSKA (reference sequence). The CDR3 sequence is 14 residues long. V shed 3 bases, J shed 0 bases, and the junction held 4 bases outside the gene matches. Written as DNA, the CDR3 is TGCAGTGCTAGTCGAAGCGGGAGCTCCTACGAGCAGTACTTC. It codes for CSASRSGSSYEQYF.

V and J are TRBV30 and TRBJ1-1; D unclear. Germline V CDR1 and CDR2: GTSNPN, SVGIG (reference sequence). The CDR3 runs 12 residues. V was cut by 1 base and J by 2 bases, with 5 bases left in between. CDR3 sequence (DNA): TGTGCCTGGAGTGCAGCTAACACTGAAGCTTTCTTT. Its translation is CAWSAANTEAFF. The full variable domain, its missing parts supplied by reference TRBV30 and TRBJ1-1, is SQTIHQWPATLVQPVGSPLSLECTVEGTSNPNLYWYRQAAGRGLQLLFYSVGIGQISSEVPQNLSASRPQDRQFILSSKKLLLSDSGFYLCAWSAANTEAFFGQGTRLTVV.

The rearrangement joins TRBV6-2 or TRBV6-3 to TRBJ1-1; 8 nucleotides match TRBD1. Losses at the gene ends were 4 bases for V and 1 base for J; bases not matched to a gene: 2. CDR1 is MNHEY, CDR2 SVGEGT, per germline. CDR3 length equals 14 residues. CDR3 in DNA: TGTGCCAGCAGTTCCGGGACAGGGAACACTGAAGCTTTCTTT. It yields the protein CASSSGTGNTEAFF.

This clone has just one count. This rearrangement joins TRBV6-5 to TRBJ2-4; D not certain. CDR1 and CDR2 from the germline V gene are MNHEY and SVGAGI. V lost 7 bases, J lost 5 bases, and 12 bases lay in between. The CDR3 totals 13 residues. The CDR3 loop is CASTLWEQNIQYF. CDR3 DNA: TGTGCCAGCACTCTCTGGGAACAAAACATTCAGTACTTC.

V usage is TRBV9 and J usage is TRBJ1-1, with D tentatively TRBD1 (6 bases). The length of the CDR3 is 14 residues. V was pared by 1 base and J by 6 bases, with 13 bases between. The V gene's germline CDR1 is SGDLS and CDR2 YYNGEE. The CDR3 region has the DNA TGTGCCAGCAGCGTAACGGGGGGCGAGGCTGAAGCTTTCTTT. Its protein product is CASSVTGGEAEAFF. Full variable domain (remainder filled in from reference TRBV9 and TRBJ1-1): DSGVTQTPKHLITATGQRVTLRCSPRSGDLSVYWYQQSLDQGLQFLIQYYNGEERAKGNILERFSAQQFPDLHSELNLSSLELGDSALYFCASSVTGGEAEAFFGQGTRLTVV.

The CDR3, as DNA: TGTGCCAGCAGCTTAGCGTCCGTTATCTCCGAGCAGTACTTC. It encodes CASSLASVISEQYF. J is TRBJ2-7 and V is TRBV7-2; D unclear. From germline, CDR1 is SGHTA and CDR2 FQGNSA. Trimming stripped 0 bases from V and 6 bases from J, with 12 bases between. The CDR3 runs to 14 residues.

The chain carries TRBV25-1 and TRBJ2-7; TRBD1 agrees at 8 bases. The germline V gene encodes CDR1 MGHDK and CDR2 SYGVNS. This CDR3 spans 15 amino acids. Trimming took 4 bases from V and 0 from J; bases not matched to a gene: 5. DNA for the CDR3: TGTGCCAGCAGTGCAGGACAGGGCTTCTCCTACGAGCAGTACTTC. Its protein product is CASSAGQGFSYEQYF.